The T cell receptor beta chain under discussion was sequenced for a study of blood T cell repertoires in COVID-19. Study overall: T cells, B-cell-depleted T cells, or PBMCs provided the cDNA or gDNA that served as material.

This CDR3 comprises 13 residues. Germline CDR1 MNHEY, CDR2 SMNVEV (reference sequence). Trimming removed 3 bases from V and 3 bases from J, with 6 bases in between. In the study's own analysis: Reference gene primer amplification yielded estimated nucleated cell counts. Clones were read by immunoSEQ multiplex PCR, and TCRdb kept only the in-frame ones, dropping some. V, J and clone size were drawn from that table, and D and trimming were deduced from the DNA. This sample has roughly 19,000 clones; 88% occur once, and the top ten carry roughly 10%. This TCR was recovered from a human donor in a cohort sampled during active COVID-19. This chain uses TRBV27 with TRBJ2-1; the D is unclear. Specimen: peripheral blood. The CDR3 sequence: CASSFPGYNEQFF. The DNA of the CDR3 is TGTGCCAGCAGTTTCCCAGGCTACAATGAGCAGTTCTTC.